This T cell receptor beta chain is from a study of blood T cells in healthy people across ages. Germline CDR1 and CDR2: MNHNS and SASEGT. This CDR3 comprises 13 residues. Between the trimmed V and J ends, which lost 0 bases and 7 bases, there was a span of 9 bases. A sample-barcoded 5' primer and a J-beta primer mix were used in a second PCR of roughly 7 to 11 cycles. Each CDR3 protein is one row after TCRdb ran MiXCR on the 5' RACE reads. The table lists hundreds of thousands of distinct CDR3 sequences, under 65% of them singletons. The TCR comes from a woman older than 75 in good health. The sample taken for sequencing was blood. The chain has TRBV6-1 and TRBJ1-1, with D unresolved. The CDR3 region is CASSEAGQREAFF. DNA for the CDR3: TGTGCCAGCAGTGAAGCAGGGCAGCGTGAAGCTTTCTTT.